A selection of T cell receptor beta chains follows, all from one sample in a study of T cell responses to AZD1222 COVID-19 vaccine. The repertoire was sequenced with immunoSEQ multiplex PCR; TCRdb's copy has only in-frame clones and lacks some. The table includes about 90,000 clones, approximately 85% detected once. The sequenced sample was peripheral blood, obtained on day 0 of AZD1222 vaccination. These receptor sequences come from an adult in good health. CDR3s include the opening cysteine and the closing phenylalanine or tryptophan. The size entry is marked missing in some rows and otherwise reads once, few, many or a size class.

j_call clone_size v_call cdr3_aa
TRBJ1-2 - TRBV12-3/TRBV12-4 CASRSTGNYGYTF
TRBJ2-3 - TRBV14 CASSQDLQGSSTDTQYF
TRBJ1-6 - TRBV28 CASFTAGFGSPLHF
TRBJ2-7 - TRBV7-9 CASSFAPGGLVFYEQYF
TRBJ1-1 - TRBV7-8 CASKSNGGTEAFF
TRBJ1-5 once TRBV6-6 CASSYSPHTQPQHF
TRBJ2-4 - TRBV5-6 CASSSPIRDRENIQYF
TRBJ2-3 - TRBV30 CAWSADRGYTDTQYF
TRBJ2-3 - TRBV6-5 CASTPGQGALDTQYF
TRBJ1-1 - TRBV28 CASSPGALNTEAFF
TRBJ2-7 - TRBV9 CASSAGDEQYF
TRBJ1-2 - TRBV28 CASSFLGASKNGYTF
TRBJ1-5 - TRBV19 CASSRKTGVFSNQPQHF
TRBJ2-7 - TRBV28 CASSFRGPPAYEQYF
TRBJ2-2 - TRBV20-1 CSASSTGPNTGELFF
TRBJ2-5 - TRBV6-6 CASRQTQETQYF
TRBJ2-3 - TRBV5-1 CASSTGQGPDTQYF
TRBJ1-4 - TRBV2 CASSTGQGVLFF
TRBJ2-3 - TRBV29-1 CSVEAGGYTDTQYF
TRBJ2-7 - TRBV29-1 CSVGGTGVVEQYF
TRBJ2-7 - TRBV7-2 CASRYSGTDYYEQYF
TRBJ2-3 - TRBV21-1 CASSKVRGERVTSTDTQYF